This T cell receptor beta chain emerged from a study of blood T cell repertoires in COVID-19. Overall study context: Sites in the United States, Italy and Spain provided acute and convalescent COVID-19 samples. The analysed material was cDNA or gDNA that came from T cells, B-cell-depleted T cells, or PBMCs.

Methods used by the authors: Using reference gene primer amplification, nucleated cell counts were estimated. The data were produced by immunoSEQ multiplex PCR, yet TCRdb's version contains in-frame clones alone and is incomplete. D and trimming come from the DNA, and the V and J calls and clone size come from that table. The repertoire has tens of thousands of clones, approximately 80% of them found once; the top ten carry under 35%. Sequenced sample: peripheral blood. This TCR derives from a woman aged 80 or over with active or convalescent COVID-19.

DNA for the CDR3: TGTGCCAGCAGCCAAGATGCCGTCCGAGGGCCGACGGGAGAGACCCAGTACTTC. Translating gives CASSQDAVRGPTGETQYF. V usage is TRBV14 and J usage is TRBJ2-5, with D tentatively TRBD2 (5 bases). Per the germline V gene, CDR1 is SGHDN and CDR2 is FVKESK. Trimming pared 0 bases from V and 4 bases from J, leaving 21 bases between. The CDR3 spans 18 residues. Full variable domain (outside the CDR3, taken from reference TRBV14 and TRBJ2-5): EAGVTQFPSHSVIEKGQTVTLRCDPISGHDNLYWYRRVMGKEIKFLLHFVKESKQDESGMPNNRFLAERTGGTYSTLKVQPAELEDSGVYFCASSQDAVRGPTGETQYFGPGTRLLVL.